This T cell receptor (beta chain) originates from a study of blood T cells in healthy people across ages. PCR was performed a second time for about 6 to 12 cycles using a sample-barcoded 5' primer and a J-beta primer mix. Every cDNA molecule carried a tag from a template-switch adaptor bearing 12 random nucleotides. TCRdb processed the 5' RACE reads anew with MiXCR; each CDR3 protein has one entry. The data contain about 680,000 distinct CDR3 sequences, around half of them singletons. V was pared by 6 bases and J by 14 bases, with 14 bases between. The CDR3 runs 11 residues. This receptor was identified in a woman in her sixties or seventies in good health. The genes are TRBV12-3 or TRBV12-4 and TRBJ2-1, with D possibly TRBD2 on 5 matching bases. Sequenced material: blood. CDR3 DNA: TGTGCCAGCAGCACCGGGATCTCGGAGTTCTTC. Its protein product is CASSTGISEFF.